This TCR beta chain originates from a study of T cells in Graves' hyperthyroidism and ophthalmopathy (dated by TCRdb to the late 2010s). At the level of the whole study: Peripheral blood samples were taken at initial diagnosis, before any treatment was given. TCR Vbeta CDR3 sequencing of around 130 peripheral blood samples (roughly 41 ophthalmopathy, some 75 hyperthyroidism and roughly 17 progressor patients) is reported in the paper. In roughly six Graves' hyperthyroidism patients, the study also compared T-cell repertoires from thyroid tissue with T-cell repertoires from blood. Prospective prediction of ophthalmopathy was tested in an independent validation cohort consisting of some 19 hyperthyroidism patients and around 17 patients who later progressed to ophthalmopathy. The 95 to 100 discovery patients were randomly divided into training and test sets at a 7:3 ratio. To identify distinguishing TCR V-J signatures, a discovery cohort of 95 to 100 patients was used, comprising some 45 with Graves' ophthalmopathy and around 60 with stable Graves' hyperthyroidism. Once sampling was done, hyperthyroidism patients were given methimazole at a starting dose of 30 mg daily, whereas ophthalmopathy patients were given high-dose intravenous methylprednisolone.

Amplification of TCR beta CDR3 regions was carried out from RNA transcripts. For the first round of RT-PCR on the TCR CDR3, the HTBI primer set was used together with the Qiagen OneStep RT-PCR kit. Libraries were constructed in a second round of multiplex PCR, after which size selection and purification were performed. Sequencing of the libraries was done on an Illumina HiSeq2000 using paired-end 100 bp reads. On the study's bioinformatics: SOAPnuke was used to process the raw data, throwing out any read that contained adapters or uncalled bases, had a mean Phred below 15, or lacked an exact constant-primer or identifier match. High-quality paired reads were merged with COPE v1.2.5, and unique nucleotide sequences were defined as clonotypes. MiTCR v1.1 was used to align clonotypes to the IMGT TRBV, TRBD and TRBJ reference segments. The analysis was restricted to V-J combinations with a frequency above 0.0001, which together covered roughly 99% of the repertoires. A TCS score was defined as the ratio between F50 (clonal expansion) and ExV (chaos), using BLOSUM62-based TCRdist between CDR3 peptides within each V-J. Welch's t-statistics and random forest reduced roughly 540 V-J features to 10 to 15, which were used in a naive Bayes classifier (R e1071). TCRdb handled the public reads itself, with Q25 trimming in fastp and clone calling in MiXCR, and kept productive beta chains. Rows matching on CDR3 protein sequence are summarized as one entry with the most common DNA and genes. The V and J calls shown here were made by TCRdb, not taken from the authors' results. Recorded for this sample are some 350,000 distinct CDR3 sequences; roughly 15% of them occurred a single time. 34% of the sample is held by the ten biggest clonotypes.

Overall results and qualifications from the work: No statistical method was used to set the sample size in advance, and investigators knew the group allocation. In validation, progression to ophthalmopathy was predicted by the model with 70.59% sensitivity and 72.22% specificity, a median of roughly 6.4 months before onset. Most expanded thyroid clonotypes (frequency above 0.001) were also found in blood, which suggests that blood repertoires may mirror thyroid immune responses. Ophthalmopathy was separated from stable hyperthyroidism by a 13 V-J signature model, with over 85% sensitivity and just over 81% specificity obtained in cross-validation and 80%/75% obtained in testing.

This clonotype was recorded many times. What antigen it recognizes has not been identified. Per-base qualities were not stored, and no clone one base away is much larger. Trimming removed 2 bases from V and 10 bases from J; the gene matches leave 11 bases unexplained. CDR1 and CDR2, per the germline V gene, are SGHTA and FQGNSA. From the cysteine up to the phenylalanine, the CDR3 has a length of 15 residues. Just CDR3 DNA is preserved here, 45 bases in frame from base 1. Moderately to severely active disease, a Clinical Activity Score of at least 3, a NOSPECS grade of at least 4, and a duration under 3 months were present in ophthalmopathy patients. Patients with uncontrolled infections, other autoimmune diseases, pregnancy or lactation were excluded. Diagnoses were established on the basis of clinical symptoms, serum thyroxine and TRAb, thyroid ultrasound, and orbital computed tomography. PBMCs were isolated from approximately 10 ml of fresh peripheral blood by Ficoll-Paque density gradient centrifugation. Total RNA was extracted using Trizol reagent, and RNA quality was assessed on an Agilent 2100 Bioanalyzer.

This chain joins TRBV7-2 to TRBJ2-1, with TRBD2 identical over 7 junction bases. Sequenced input: blood. The source of this sequence is a woman in her forties with Graves' ophthalmopathy. The DNA is TGTGCCAGCAGCTTATTCAGTAGCGGAGCGGGGGAGCAGTTCTTC. This codes for CASSLFSSGAGEQFF.